This entry is about one TCR beta chain. This sample was taken from a study of blood T cell repertoires in COVID-19. The method was immunoSEQ multiplex PCR; TCRdb's version includes in-frame clones alone and lacks a portion of them. Of over 35,000 clones listed, about nine tenths were seen once; the top ten hold 7.5% to 10%. This TCR derives from a man aged 55-75 years with active COVID-19. Material for sequencing was peripheral blood.

CDR3: CASSQGTGGTDTQYF. CDR3 sequence (DNA): TGTGCCAGCAGCCAAGGGACAGGGGGCACAGATACGCAGTATTTT. The chain carries TRBV7-9 and TRBJ2-3, with TRBD1 matching over 10 bases. Germline V gives CDR1 SEHNR, CDR2 FQNEAQ (reference sequence). The CDR3 spans 15 residues. The V segment lost 5 bases and the J segment 1 base; nucleotides outside the gene matches: 3.